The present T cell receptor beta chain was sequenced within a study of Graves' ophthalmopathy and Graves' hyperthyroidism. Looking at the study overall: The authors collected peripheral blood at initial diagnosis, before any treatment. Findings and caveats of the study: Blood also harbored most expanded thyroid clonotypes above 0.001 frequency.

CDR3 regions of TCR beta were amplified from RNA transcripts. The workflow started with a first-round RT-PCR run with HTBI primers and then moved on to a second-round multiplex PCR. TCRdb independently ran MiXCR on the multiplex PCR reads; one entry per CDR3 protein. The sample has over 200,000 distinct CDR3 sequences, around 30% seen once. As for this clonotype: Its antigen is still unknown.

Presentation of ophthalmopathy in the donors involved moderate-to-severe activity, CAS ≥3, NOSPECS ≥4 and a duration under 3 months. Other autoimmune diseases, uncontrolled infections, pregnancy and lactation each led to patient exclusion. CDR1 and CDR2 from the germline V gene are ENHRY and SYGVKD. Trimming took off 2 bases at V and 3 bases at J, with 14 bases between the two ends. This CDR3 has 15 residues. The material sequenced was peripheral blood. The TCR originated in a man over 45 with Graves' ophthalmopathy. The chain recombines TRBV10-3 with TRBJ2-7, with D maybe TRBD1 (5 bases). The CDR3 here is CAISEGPGYNYEQYF. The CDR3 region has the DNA TGTGCCATCAGTGAGGGGCCAGGGTACAACTACGAGCAGTACTTC.